Shown below are 14 T cell receptor beta chains from a single sample sequenced in a study of T cell repertoires in cytomegalovirus infection. TCRdb called the reads again in MiXCR, with one record for every CDR3 protein. The top ten hold about 45% of the sample, which has a few hundred thousand distinct CDR3 sequences, over 15% seen once. The specimen was CD8+ T cells from PBMCs. All receptors come from a human donor in good health (CMV status not recorded). Some clones in this sample may be carry-over from other donors' samples.

This clonotype was picked up a small number of times. The chain is built from TRBV4-2 and TRBJ2-6; 10 bases are shared with TRBD2. Trimming at V came to 1 base and at J to 0 bases, leaving 9 bases not matched to a gene. CDR1 is LGHNA, CDR2 YNFKEQ, per germline. CDR3 size: 20 residues. CDR3 coding DNA: TGTGCCAGCAGCCAAGTGACCTTAGCGGGGGGCGACTCTGGGGCCAACGTCCTGACTTTC. The encoded protein is CASSQVTLAGGDSGANVLTF.

This clonotype was detected only a few times. The chain recombines TRBV4-3 with TRBJ2-7, with D possibly being TRBD2 (6 bases). The CDR3 is 15 amino acids. Germline V gives CDR1 LGHNA, CDR2 YSLEER. V lost 1 base and J 3 bases, leaving 13 bases between the germline ends. The CDR3 spells CASSQAYGGRYEQYF. The CDR3, as DNA: TGCGCCAGCAGCCAAGCATACGGGGGTCGCTACGAGCAGTACTTC.

This clonotype was observed many times. This chain joins TRBV7-8 and TRBJ2-6; TRBD2 aligns across 7 bases. The germline V gene has CDR1 SGHVS and CDR2 FQNEAQ. Trimming took 2 bases from V and 0 from J; bases not matched to a gene: 10. The CDR3 consists of 19 residues. CDR3 in DNA: TGTGCCAGCAGCTTAAAGGGGAGGGAGCGAAGCTCTGGGGCCAACGTCCTGACTTTC. Translation: CASSLKGRERSSGANVLTF.

This clonotype was seen a handful of times. The chain couples TRBV7-9 to TRBJ1-4; a weak D match, TRBD1 (5 bases). V was clipped by 5 bases and J by 5 bases, with 15 bases between them. CDR1 and CDR2 from the germline V gene are SEHNR and FQNEAQ (reference sequence). The CDR3 has 15 amino acids. The CDR3 sequence: CASSLGTAHNEKLFF. The CDR3 DNA follows: TGTGCCAGCAGCCTCGGGACCGCTCACAATGAAAAACTGTTTTTT.

The V and J genes are TRBV28 and TRBJ2-2; no definite D call. The CDR3 is 14 residues long. V gave up 1 base and J gave up 4 bases, with 7 bases separating them. CDR1 MDHEN and CDR2 SYDVKM come from the germline V gene. CDR3 DNA sequence: TGTGCCAGCAGTTTATACAGTCTCACCGGGGAGCTGTTTTTT. It yields the protein CASSLYSLTGELFF.

There are many counts of this clonotype. The rearrangement uses TRBV7-6 and TRBJ2-1; D not resolved. Trimming removed 1 base at V and 6 bases at J, with 4 bases between. The CDR3 covers 12 residues. Germline V gene sequence: CDR1 SGHVS, CDR2 FNYEAQ. The CDR3 spells CASSLDGNEQFF. The CDR3 nucleotides are TGTGCCAGCAGCTTAGATGGCAATGAGCAGTTCTTC. Combining the CDR3 with reference TRBV7-6 and TRBJ2-1 gives the whole variable domain GAGVSQSPRYKVTKRGQDVALRCDPISGHVSLYWYRQALGQGPEFLTYFNYEAQQDKSGLPNDRFSAERPEGSISTLTIQRTEQRDSAMYRCASSLDGNEQFFGPGTRLTVL.

The genes are TRBV20-1 and TRBJ2-1; D is uncertain. From germline, CDR1 is DFQATT and CDR2 SNEGSKA (reference sequence). The CDR3 loop spans 13 amino acids. V was shortened by 6 bases and J by 0 bases, with 9 bases between the two germline ends. The CDR3 region is CSAGPSSYNEQFF. The CDR3 coding sequence is TGCAGTGCGGGCCCCAGCTCCTACAATGAGCAGTTCTTC.

This clonotype came up many times. The chain combines TRBV7-8 with TRBJ2-1, with D maybe TRBD2 (5 bases). The V end was cut by 1 base, the J end by 7 bases, with 8 bases between. Germline lookup yields CDR1 SGHVS and CDR2 FQNEAQ. This CDR3 has 13 amino acids. This CDR3 is CASSLGGKNEQFF. DNA for the CDR3: TGTGCCAGCAGCTTAGGAGGGAAGAATGAGCAGTTCTTC.

This clonotype is a singleton in its sample. The chain links TRBV5-1 to TRBJ2-5, with D tentatively TRBD1 (7 bases). CDR1 SGHRS and CDR2 YFSETQ come from the germline V gene. The V and J ends lost 6 bases and 0 bases respectively, with 18 bases between them. This CDR3 comprises 16 residues. The CDR3 DNA sequence: TGCGCCAGCACCCCCAGGGGGGACGGGGACCAAGAGACCCAGTACTTC. Its protein product is CASTPRGDGDQETQYF.

This clonotype was seen at least ten times. The CDR3 reads CASSQYQDREYEKLFF. In nucleotides, the CDR3 is TGCGCCAGCAGCCAGTACCAGGACAGGGAGTATGAAAAACTGTTTTTT. V gene TRBV4-3 combines with J gene TRBJ1-4, with TRBD1 matching over 8 bases. The CDR3 sequence is 16 residues long. Germline CDR1 LGHNA, CDR2 YSLEER. J gave up 6 bases and V 3 bases, and 9 bases lay outside the gene matches.

As for this clonotype: The junction shows a germline mismatch at one end, possibly a read error. This chain uses TRBV12-3 or TRBV12-4 with TRBJ2-7; D is ambiguous. The CDR3 extends over 14 amino acids. Here the CDR3 reads CTSSSGQSSYEQYF. CDR3 DNA: TGTACCAGCAGTTCGGGCCAGAGCTCCTACGAGCAGTACTTC.

Ten or more counts support this clonotype. The genes are TRBV11-3 and TRBJ2-6, with D perhaps matching TRBD2 (5 bases). CDR1 and CDR2 from the germline V gene are SGHNT and YENEEA. V was trimmed by 5 bases and J by 0 bases, leaving 8 bases between them. This CDR3 is built from 15 residues. The CDR3 DNA is TGTGCCAGCAGCCTCGGGGACTCTGGGGCCAACGTCCTGACTTTC. Its protein is CASSLGDSGANVLTF.

This clonotype occurred many times. CDR3 residues: CSVEGQRSGSYNEQFF. In nucleotides, the CDR3 is TGCAGCGTTGAAGGGCAGAGGTCAGGTTCCTACAATGAGCAGTTCTTC. V gene TRBV29-1 combines with J gene TRBJ2-1; D remains unclear. CDR1 is SQVTM, CDR2 ANQGSEA, per germline. V lost 1 base and J lost 1, with 14 bases in between. The CDR3 loop spans 16 amino acids.

This clonotype has only a few counts. The chain carries TRBV6-5 and TRBJ1-2; maybe TRBD1 (5 bases). This CDR3 has 13 residues. Germline CDR1 MNHEY, CDR2 SVGAGI. V was shortened by 4 bases and J by 0 bases, with 6 bases between the two germline ends. CDR3 in DNA: TGTGCCAGCAGTTTGACAGCTAACTATGGCTACACCTTC. Its translation is CASSLTANYGYTF.